A selection of T cell receptor beta chains follows, all from one sample in a study of vaccination and CD4 T cells after COVID-19. MiXCR, run by TCRdb on the PCR reads, gives a single entry per CDR3 protein. The repertoire holds 20,000 to 25,000 distinct CDR3 sequences, with about 53% as singletons. Their recognized antigens are unknown. The sequenced material came from CD4+ T cells from blood, cultured in vitro. Receptors originate from a human donor who had recovered from COVID-19. The CDR3 runs from the conserved cysteine through the conserved F or W. D genes are given only for firm matches. Clone size is given for some rows only: seen once, a few or many times, or a class if the clone is expanded.

j_gene	d_gene	v_gene	abundance	CDR3nt	CDR3aa
TRBJ2-3	.	TRBV7-9	.	TGTGCCAGCAGCTTAGACCTAGGTGCGGGCACAGATACGCAGTATTTT	CASSLDLGAGTDTQYF
TRBJ2-7	.	TRBV20-1	once	TGCAGTGCTAGTTTACAGGGCCTTGACGAGCAGTACTTC	CSASLQGLDEQYF
TRBJ2-1	TRBD2	TRBV11-3	.	TGTGCCAGCACCCATGGGGGGGACCTCTACAATGAGCAGTTCTTC	CASTHGGDLYNEQFF
TRBJ2-3	.	TRBV10-3	.	TGTGCCATCAGTGACTCCAGGCGGATTGGGCAGTATTTT	CAISDSRRIGQYF
TRBJ2-7	.	TRBV7-3	.	TGTGCCAGCAGCTTAACGGGGGGGCCCTCCTACGAGCAGTACTTC	CASSLTGGPSYEQYF
TRBJ1-5	TRBD1	TRBV4-3	.	TGCGCCAGCAGCCAAAGGACAGGGGGCGATCAGCCCCAGCATTTT	CASSQRTGGDQPQHF
TRBJ1-1	.	TRBV12-3/TRBV12-4	once	TGTGCCAGCAGTCCGGATCCAGGTTTTGGCACTGAAGCTTTCTTT	CASSPDPGFGTEAFF
TRBJ1-1	.	TRBV20-1	.	TGCAGTGTGGGAGGCAGGGGAGGCACTGAAGCTTTCTTT	CSVGGRGGTEAFF
TRBJ1-5	.	TRBV27	.	TGTGCCAGCAGATCCCTCCAGGACGGGGACAATCAGCCCCAGCATTTT	CASRSLQDGDNQPQHF
TRBJ2-1	.	TRBV7-2	.	TGTGCCAGCAGCTTGTCAAGGGGTTCACGGTATGAGCAGTTCTTC	CASSLSRGSRYEQFF
TRBJ1-2	TRBD1	TRBV7-9	.	TGTGCCAGCAGAAAAGACAGGGCTTTACTCTTC	CASRKDRALLF
TRBJ1-6	.	TRBV14	.	TGTGCCAGCAGCCTAAAAGGAAGTGGTAATTCACCCCTCCACTTT	CASSLKGSGNSPLHF
TRBJ2-1	.	TRBV24-1	.	TGTGCCACCAGTGCCATTGGATGGAGCTCCTACAATGAGCAGTTCTTC	CATSAIGWSSYNEQFF
TRBJ2-7	.	TRBV25-1	.	TGTGCCAGCAGTGAATATCGGAACAGGGCCGATAAATACGAGCAGTACTTC	CASSEYRNRADKYEQYF
TRBJ1-2	.	TRBV28	.	TGTGCCAGCAGTTCACACCTACAGGAATTCTATGGCTACACCTTC	CASSSHLQEFYGYTF
TRBJ2-7	TRBD1	TRBV6-5	.	TGTGCCAGCAGTTACAGCGGGACAGGGCCCTACGAGCAGTACTTC	CASSYSGTGPYEQYF
TRBJ2-2	.	TRBV7-2	few	TGTGCCAGCAGCTCCGGGACCCTGATTACTACCGGGGAGCTGTTTTTT	CASSSGTLITTGELFF
TRBJ2-1	.	TRBV18	.	TGTGCCAGCTCCTACGAGATCGGACCCAATGAGCAGTTCTTC	CASSYEIGPNEQFF
TRBJ2-7	.	TRBV2	once	TGTGCCAGCAGTCCGGGACGGACGGGAGAGCAGTACTTC	CASSPGRTGEQYF
TRBJ1-4	TRBD1	TRBV7-8	.	TGTGCCAGCAGCTTATCAGAACAGGGGAATGAAAAACTGTTTTTT	CASSLSEQGNEKLFF
TRBJ2-7	TRBD1	TRBV7-2	.	TGTGCCAGCAGCTTACCCGCAGGGGGTGAGCAGTACTTC	CASSLPAGGEQYF
TRBJ2-2	.	TRBV25-1	few	TGTGCCAGCAAGAAATCGAACACCGGGGAGCTGTTTTTT	CASKKSNTGELFF
TRBJ1-5	.	TRBV4-3	.	TGCGCCAGCAGCCAAGATGGGGGTTCGGCCCAGCATTTT	CASSQDGGSAQHF
TRBJ1-1	.	TRBV20-1	.	TGCAGTGCTAGAAGCCCGGACAGATTGAACACTGAAGCTTTCTTT	CSARSPDRLNTEAFF
TRBJ1-2	.	TRBV19	.	TGTGCCAGTAGTATAGGATCTCGATTCGGCTATGGCTACACCTTC	CASSIGSRFGYGYTF
TRBJ1-1	TRBD1	TRBV11-3	.	TGTGCCAGCAGCTCGGGACAGACGAACACTGAAGCTTTCTTT	CASSSGQTNTEAFF
TRBJ1-6	.	TRBV19	once	TGTGCCAGTAGTACCCGACAGGCGGGGAAGGCCAATTCACCCCTCCACTTT	CASSTRQAGKANSPLHF
TRBJ1-2	.	TRBV15	few	TGTGCCACCAGAAAGGGCGGCCTCAACTATGGCTACACCTTC	CATRKGGLNYGYTF
TRBJ2-7	TRBD2	TRBV7-2	.	TGTGCCAGCAGCTCTAGCGGATCCTACGAGCAGTACTTC	CASSSSGSYEQYF
TRBJ1-5	TRBD1	TRBV24-1	few	TGTGCCACCAGCAAAGGGACAGGGGATGGGGTTTCTCAGCCCCAGCATTTT	CATSKGTGDGVSQPQHF
TRBJ1-5	.	TRBV7-2	.	TGTGCCAGCAGCGCAGGACGCGATCAGCCCCAGCATTTT	CASSAGRDQPQHF